The 30 T cell receptor beta chains given below trace back to one sample, sequenced in a study of PD-1 blockade in classical Hodgkin lymphoma. Data came from immunoSEQ multiplex PCR; TCRdb stores just in-frame clones and leaves some out. The data contain 1,400 or so clones, nearly 80% of them seen just once; the ten biggest clones take up approximately 38%. Every patient was affected by relapse after autologous stem cell transplantation, while exposure to brentuximab vedotin was not uniform. By magnetic negative selection, CD8+ T cells were isolated from the thawed PBMCs. The sample was CD8+ T cells from blood, taken at baseline. Receptors originate from a human donor with classical Hodgkin lymphoma.

The rearrangement links TRBV28 to TRBJ2-3, with TRBD2 identical over 7 bases. The V gene's germline CDR1 is MDHEN and CDR2 SYDVKM. V shed 3 bases, J shed 2 bases, and the junction held 5 bases outside the gene matches. This CDR3 has 15 amino acids. The CDR3 region is CASSLERDDTDTQYF. The CDR3 DNA reads TGTGCCAGCAGTTTGGAGCGGGATGACACAGATACGCAGTATTTT.

The chain uses TRBV18 and TRBJ2-5; D gene uncertain. The CDR3 runs 15 residues. Germline V CDR1 and CDR2: KGHSH, LQKENI. Trimming stripped 2 bases from V and 1 base from J, with 11 bases between. For the CDR3, the DNA is TGTGCCAGCTCACCAACGTCAGCCAGCCAAGAGACCCAGTACTTC. This codes for CASSPTSASQETQYF.

V gene TRBV19 combines with J gene TRBJ2-2; D is perhaps TRBD2 (6 bases). The V gene lost 1 base and the J gene lost 2 bases, with 14 bases spanning the gap. This CDR3 comprises 17 residues. Germline V gene lookup returns CDR1 LNHDA and CDR2 SQIVND (reference sequence). Written as DNA, the CDR3 is TGTGCCAGTAGTATAGGGGGCAGGGACTCTAACACCGGGGAGCTGTTTTTT. Translation gives CASSIGGRDSNTGELFF.

The chain couples TRBV30 to TRBJ2-1, with a tentative D call TRBD2 (6 bases). The CDR3 runs to 14 residues. V gave up 0 bases and J gave up 7 bases, with 13 bases separating them. The germline gives CDR1 GTSNPN, CDR2 SVGIG (reference sequence). CDR3 DNA sequence: TGTGCCTGGAGTGTAATGGCGGGACTTAATGAGCAGTTCTTC. Its translation is CAWSVMAGLNEQFF. The whole variable domain, filled in from reference TRBV30 and TRBJ2-1, reads SQTIHQWPATLVQPVGSPLSLECTVEGTSNPNLYWYRQAAGRGLQLLFYSVGIGQISSEVPQNLSASRPQDRQFILSSKKLLLSDSGFYLCAWSVMAGLNEQFFGPGTRLTVL.

This chain joins TRBV4-1 and TRBJ2-7, with no clear D. Germline V gene sequence: CDR1 MGHRA, CDR2 YSYEKL. This CDR3 region has 13 residues. V was cut by 2 bases and J by 1 base, with 6 bases left in between. Here the CDR3 DNA reads TGCGCCAGCAGCCAATCCGAGTCCTACGAGCAGTACTTC. It translates to CASSQSESYEQYF.

The CDR3, as DNA: TGTGCCCAGGGTAGGGGCGCGGGGAATGAGCAGTTCTTC. It codes for CAQGRGAGNEQFF. This chain links TRBV30 with TRBJ2-1; D may be TRBD2 (6 bases). Trimming pared 8 bases from V and 7 bases from J, leaving 18 bases between. CDR1 and CDR2 from the germline V gene are GTSNPN and SVGIG (reference sequence). The CDR3 runs 13 residues.

This clone is categorized as large. The CDR3 here is CASGGLTYGYTF. In nucleotides, the CDR3 is TGTGCCAGCGGGGGCCTTACCTATGGCTACACCTTC. The rearrangement links TRBV27 to TRBJ1-2, with D possibly TRBD1 on 6 matching bases. V lost 8 bases to trimming and J lost 4 bases, with 11 bases between them. CDR1 and CDR2 (germline): MNHEY, SMNVEV (reference sequence). The CDR3 has 12 residues.

The chain joins TRBV29-1 to TRBJ2-7; 7 bases align to TRBD1. This CDR3 spans 11 amino acids. The V and J ends lost 6 bases and 3 bases, in that order; junction bases with no gene match: 2. Per germline, CDR1 SQVTM and CDR2 ANQGSEA. In DNA form, the CDR3 reads TGCAGCGTGGGACAGTACTACGAGCAGTACTTC. Translation gives CSVGQYYEQYF.

The rearrangement links TRBV5-4 to TRBJ2-7, with D uncertain. V was clipped by 0 bases and J by 6 bases, with 10 bases between them. Germline values: CDR1 SGHNT, CDR2 YYREEE (reference sequence). There are 13 residues in the CDR3. The CDR3: CASSLANGPEQYF. CDR3 coding DNA: TGTGCCAGCAGCTTGGCCAATGGACCCGAGCAGTACTTC.

This CDR3 is CASSGQYNQPQHF. The CDR3 DNA reads as TGTGCCAGCAGCGGACAGTACAATCAGCCCCAGCATTTT. The rearrangement joins TRBV5-8 to TRBJ1-5; perhaps TRBD1 as D (6 bases). Per germline, CDR1 SGHTS and CDR2 YDEGEE. The CDR3 consists of 13 residues. The germline V and J ends were trimmed by 4 bases and 3 bases, with 8 bases remaining between them.

The chain recombines TRBV5-5 with TRBJ2-5; a possible D gene is TRBD1 (5 bases). Trimming took off 2 bases at V and 4 bases at J, with 15 bases between the two ends. CDR3 length equals 15 residues. The germline V gene has CDR1 SGHKS and CDR2 YYEKEE (reference sequence). CDR3 nucleotide sequence: TGTGCCAGCAGCTTAACCGACCAGGGCGTAGAGACCCAGTACTTC. Its protein is CASSLTDQGVETQYF.

This chain connects TRBV5-1 to TRBJ2-2, with no clear D. V dropped 5 bases and J dropped 7 bases, with 6 bases sitting between them. Germline CDR1 is SGHRS and CDR2 is YFSETQ. The CDR3 covers 11 residues. The CDR3 here is CASRENGELFF. The CDR3 DNA sequence: TGCGCCAGCAGGGAAAACGGGGAGCTGTTTTTT.

V usage is TRBV5-4 and J usage is TRBJ2-5; D is uncertain. The germline V gene has CDR1 SGHNT and CDR2 YYREEE (reference sequence). The CDR3 runs to 14 residues. With 0 bases removed from V and 4 bases from J, the gap between germline ends came to 10 bases. The CDR3 DNA reads TGTGCCAGCAGCTTGGCTGGGTATCGAGAGACCCAGTACTTC. Protein sequence: CASSLAGYRETQYF.

The chain joins TRBV27 to TRBJ2-7; 11 bases are a match to TRBD1. This CDR3 is 14 amino acids long. From germline, CDR1 is MNHEY and CDR2 SMNVEV (reference sequence). V trimming: 5 bases; J trimming: 3 bases; junction bases outside the gene matches: 3. CDR3 residues: CASSVGTGGYEQYF. The CDR3 DNA reads as TGTGCCAGCAGTGTAGGGACAGGGGGCTACGAGCAGTACTTC.

The chain has TRBV9 and TRBJ2-3, with 9 nucleotides matching TRBD1. The junction had 8 bases not matched to a gene; V was cut back by 3 bases and J by 6 bases. Germline V gene data show CDR1 as SGDLS and CDR2 as YYNGEE. The CDR3 contains 15 residues. This CDR3 reads CASSARDRERDTQYF. The CDR3 nucleotides are TGTGCCAGCAGCGCCCGGGACAGGGAAAGGGATACGCAGTATTTT.

V is TRBV7-9 and J is TRBJ2-1; 9 positions agree with TRBD2. V dropped 2 bases and J dropped 0; count of bases not matched to a gene: 11. The germline gives CDR1 SEHNR, CDR2 FQNEAQ (reference sequence). The CDR3 has 19 residues. The chain's CDR3 is CASSLKGLAGISSYNEQFF. Written as DNA, the CDR3 is TGTGCCAGCAGCTTAAAGGGGCTAGCGGGAATTAGCTCCTACAATGAGCAGTTCTTC.

The CDR3 nucleotides are TGTGCCAGCAGCTTATTTGGACAGGGGGCCTCCTACGAGCAGTACTTC. This encodes CASSLFGQGASYEQYF. The chain recombines TRBV13 with TRBJ2-7; 11 bases are shared with TRBD1. The CDR3 covers 16 residues. V lost 2 bases and J lost 0; bases outside the gene matches: 3. The germline V gene has CDR1 PRHDT and CDR2 FYEKMQ (reference sequence).

The chain employs TRBV27 and TRBJ2-5; D remains ambiguous. The CDR3 extends over 15 amino acids. Trimming pared 4 bases from V and 2 bases from J, leaving 14 bases between. Germline loops: CDR1 MNHEY, CDR2 SMNVEV (reference sequence). The CDR3 sequence is CASSSPPDGQETQYF. The CDR3 nucleotides read TGTGCCAGCAGTTCCCCACCCGACGGACAAGAGACCCAGTACTTC.

This rearrangement joins TRBV27 to TRBJ2-1; 11 bases fit TRBD2. The V gene's germline CDR1 is MNHEY and CDR2 SMNVEV (reference sequence). This CDR3 is 16 amino acids long. Germline trimming cut 3 bases from V and 9 bases from J; bases unmatched to any gene: 10. The CDR3 protein is CASSLRFSGRASEQFF. CDR3 nucleotides: TGTGCCAGCAGTTTGAGGTTTAGCGGGAGGGCCAGTGAGCAGTTCTTC.

The gene calls are TRBV7-3 and TRBJ1-2, with no clear D. Germline assignment: CDR1 SGHTA and CDR2 FQGTGA. The V end lost 3 bases, the J end lost 1 base, and 15 bases lay between the germline ends. CDR3 size: 16 residues. This CDR3 reads CASSFDGSPFNYGYTF. The CDR3 DNA reads TGTGCCAGCAGCTTTGACGGATCCCCCTTTAACTATGGCTACACCTTC.

The gene calls are TRBV19 and TRBJ1-1; D may be TRBD1 (6 bases). The ends were cut back, 4 bases at V and 4 bases at J, with 16 bases in the middle. This CDR3 has 15 residues. Germline CDR1 reads LNHDA; CDR2 reads SQIVND (reference sequence). The CDR3 loop reads CASSTRGQGSTEAFF. Written as DNA, the CDR3 is TGTGCCAGTAGTACGAGGGGCCAGGGGAGCACTGAAGCTTTCTTT.

The rearrangement links TRBV30 to TRBJ1-1; D might be TRBD1 (6 bases). This CDR3 has 12 residues. Trimming cost V 3 bases and J 11 bases, with 16 bases left between them. Germline V CDR1 and CDR2: GTSNPN, SVGIG (reference sequence). The CDR3 DNA is TGTGCCTGGAGCTCAGGGGTCTTTGGGGCTTTCTTT. Amino acids: CAWSSGVFGAFF.

The chain couples TRBV6-5 to TRBJ1-3; 9 bases line up with TRBD1. CDR1 and CDR2 (germline): MNHEY, SVGAGI. CDR3 length: 14 amino acids. V gave up 2 bases and J gave up 4 bases; unmatched junction bases: 0. The CDR3 region has the DNA TGTGCCAGCAGTTACGGGACAGGGGGAAACACCATATATTTT. This translates into CASSYGTGGNTIYF.

The chain combines TRBV30 with TRBJ1-1, with 7 nucleotides matching TRBD1. Trimming at V came to 7 bases and at J to 4 bases, leaving 6 bases not matched to a gene. The CDR3 is 12 amino acids. Germline assignment: CDR1 GTSNPN and CDR2 SVGIG (reference sequence). The chain's CDR3 is CAYQTGSTEAFF. CDR3 DNA sequence: TGTGCCTACCAGACAGGGTCCACTGAAGCTTTCTTT.

Concerning this clone itself: A junction end diverges from the germline sequence, so it may reflect a read error. The gene calls are TRBV6-6 and TRBJ2-1; D remains unclear. Germline loops: CDR1 MNHNY, CDR2 SVGAGI (reference sequence). This CDR3 contains 13 residues. CDR3 loop: CASSSGSNNEQFF. The CDR3 coding sequence is TGTGCCAGCAGTTCTGGCTCCAACAATGAGCAGTTCTTC.

The chain is built from TRBV7-3 and TRBJ2-1; 7 bases line up with TRBD1. Per the germline V gene, CDR1 is SGHTA and CDR2 is FQGTGA. The V and J ends lost 1 base and 5 bases, in that order; junction bases with no gene match: 5. The CDR3 consists of 15 residues. DNA of the CDR3: TGTGCCAGCAGCTTAATGGCGCAGGGGGACAATGAGCAGTTCTTC. Protein: CASSLMAQGDNEQFF.

The chain couples TRBV5-4 to TRBJ1-2, with 9 bases that match TRBD1. In germline, CDR1 is SGHNT, CDR2 YYREEE (reference sequence). The CDR3 has 14 amino acids. Losses at the gene ends were 4 bases for V and 8 bases for J; bases not matched to a gene: 9. CDR3 nucleotide sequence: TGTGCCAGCAGCACTGACAGGGGGATCTACGGCTACACCTTC. The encoded protein is CASSTDRGIYGYTF. The entire variable domain, with the rest obtained from reference TRBV5-4 and TRBJ1-2, is as follows: ETGVTQSPTHLIKTRGQQVTLRCSSQSGHNTVSWYQQALGQGPQFIFQYYREEENGRGNFPPRFSGLQFPNYSSELNVNALELDDSALYLCASSTDRGIYGYTFGSGTRLTVV.

The CDR3 DNA sequence: TGTGCCAGCAGTACGACAGGTTACTCCTACAATGAGCAGTTCTTC. Translated, it gives CASSTTGYSYNEQFF. V is TRBV6-1 and J is TRBJ2-1; possible D gene TRBD1, 6 bases. This CDR3 contains 15 residues. Trimming pared 5 bases from V and 0 bases from J, leaving 11 bases between. Per the germline V gene, CDR1 is MNHNS and CDR2 is SASEGT.

The chain combines TRBV30 with TRBJ1-4; 7 bases are a match to TRBD1. The ends lost 6 bases at V and 0 bases at J; junction bases unmatched: 10. Germline CDR1 is GTSNPN and CDR2 is SVGIG (reference sequence). This CDR3 region has 16 residues. The CDR3 here is CACGRGRYPTNEKLFF. The CDR3 coding sequence is TGTGCCTGCGGGAGGGGGCGATACCCAACTAATGAAAAACTGTTTTTT.

The genes are TRBV7-6 and TRBJ1-1, with D perhaps matching TRBD1 (5 bases). Germline CDR1 reads SGHVS; CDR2 reads FNYEAQ. Trimming removed 0 bases at V and 8 bases at J, with 7 bases between. This CDR3 spans 12 amino acids. The CDR3 DNA reads TGTGCCAGCAGCTTAGCGCGGGGCGAAGCTTTCTTT. Its translation is CASSLARGEAFF.